What follows describes a single T cell receptor beta chain. The antigen is not known. These data are taken from a study of response to subunit inactivated influenza vaccine. The CDR3 consists of 19 residues. CDR1 and CDR2 (germline): SGDLS, YYNGEE. V lost 1 base and J 0 bases, leaving 21 bases between the germline ends. Study results and caveats: Researchers suggested that each seasonal influenza vaccination recruits few new T cells.

TCRdb redid the calling of the RT-PCR reads with MiXCR, one entry per CDR3 protein. The data hold roughly 570,000 distinct CDR3 sequences, with 12% to 15% observed a single time. The receptor was isolated from a man aged 45 to 65 who received an inactivated influenza vaccine. The chain uses TRBV9 and TRBJ2-3, with TRBD2 as a possible D gene (5 bases). Sequencing used PBMCs from blood, obtained roughly 13 days after vaccination. CDR3 region: CASSVQSSSGAPSTDTQYF. CDR3 in DNA: TGTGCCAGCAGCGTACAGTCGTCCAGCGGAGCCCCTAGCACAGATACGCAGTATTTT. Full variable domain (missing parts from reference TRBV9 and TRBJ2-3): DSGVTQTPKHLITATGQRVTLRCSPRSGDLSVYWYQQSLDQGLQFLIQYYNGEERAKGNILERFSAQQFPDLHSELNLSSLELGDSALYFCASSVQSSSGAPSTDTQYFGPGTRLTVL.